The 8 T cell receptor beta chains listed next were all sequenced from one sample in a study of cytomegalovirus exposure and HLA in healthy donors. The PCR contained 60 Vbeta and 13 Jbeta primers. Only in-frame clones appear in the TCRdb table, and some are missing; sequencing was by immunoSEQ multiplex PCR. The data hold over 150,000 clones, with over 65% observed a single time. Sequencing was performed on PBMCs. These receptors were collected from a woman aged 30 to 39 in good health and CMV-seronegative.

This rearrangement joins TRBV10-3 to TRBJ1-2; D not certain. V lost 2 bases and J 6 bases, leaving 13 bases between the germline ends. The CDR3 is 14 residues long. In germline, CDR1 is ENHRY, CDR2 SYGVKD. This CDR3 is CAISEKYTIDGYTF. The CDR3 coding sequence is TGTGCCATCAGTGAGAAGTACACCATTGATGGCTACACCTTC.

For the CDR3, the DNA is TGTGCCAGCGCCGGGACTGGCGTCACAGATACGCAGTATTTT. Its translation: CASAGTGVTDTQYF. This chain links TRBV10-3 with TRBJ2-3; a possible D gene is TRBD2 (6 bases). The germline V and J ends were trimmed by 10 bases and 2 bases, with 16 bases remaining between them. The CDR3 has 14 amino acids. Germline CDR1 is ENHRY and CDR2 is SYGVKD.

The V and J genes are TRBV4-1 and TRBJ2-2; 9 nucleotides align to TRBD1. This CDR3 spans 16 amino acids. Germline values: CDR1 MGHRA, CDR2 YSYEKL. V lost 1 base, J lost 5 bases, and 5 bases stayed unmatched. CDR3 nucleotides: TGCGCCAGCAGCCAAGGGACCGACAGGGGGACCGGGGAGCTGTTTTTT. It encodes CASSQGTDRGTGELFF.

This chain uses TRBV10-3 with TRBJ2-1; D is unresolved. Between the trimmed V and J ends, which lost 10 bases and 3 bases, there was a span of 13 bases. The germline gives CDR1 ENHRY, CDR2 SYGVKD. This CDR3 comprises 13 residues. The CDR3: CATAASGYNEQFF. The CDR3 DNA reads TGTGCCACCGCAGCCTCGGGCTACAATGAGCAGTTCTTC.

The chain is built from TRBV2 and TRBJ1-1; D is perhaps TRBD1 (6 bases). The CDR3 has 16 residues. Germline V gene data show CDR1 as SNHLY and CDR2 as FYNNEI. V was cut by 9 bases and J by 1 base, with 21 bases left in between. In DNA, the CDR3 is TGTGCCAGAGAGGGGCACAGGGTCGAGAGGAACACTGAAGCTTTCTTT. Translation gives CAREGHRVERNTEAFF.

The CDR3 DNA follows: TGTGCCAGTAGCCCACTACTCACCGGGACTAGCGGGAGGGAGCAGTACTTC. This gives the protein CASSPLLTGTSGREQYF. This chain joins TRBV19 and TRBJ2-5; 16 nucleotides align to TRBD2. This CDR3 contains 17 residues. Germline CDR1 and CDR2: LNHDA and SQIVND (reference sequence). The V segment lost 6 bases and the J segment 11 bases; nucleotides outside the gene matches: 15.

This clone has a handful of counts. This chain connects TRBV27 to TRBJ1-2; TRBD1 matches at 11 bases. The V gene's germline CDR1 is MNHEY and CDR2 SMNVEV (reference sequence). Trimming cost V 2 bases and J 7 bases; bases outside gene matches: 15. This CDR3 has 18 residues. The CDR3 here is CASSLVPGQGVSSGGYTF. The CDR3 bases are TGTGCCAGCAGTTTAGTGCCGGGACAGGGGGTTAGTAGCGGTGGCTACACCTTC.

The chain recombines TRBV27 with TRBJ2-1; 14 nucleotides agree with TRBD2. Germline values: CDR1 MNHEY, CDR2 SMNVEV (reference sequence). The junction had 5 bases not matched to a gene; V was cut back by 3 bases and J by 4 bases. This CDR3 has 17 residues. The DNA for the CDR3 is TGTGCCAGCAGTTTGGGACTAGCGGGAGCGTCGTACAATGAGCAGTTCTTC. It is translated as CASSLGLAGASYNEQFF.